Listed below are T cell receptor beta chains from one sample, sequenced in a study of cytomegalovirus exposure and HLA in healthy donors. Some clones are missing from TCRdb's copy, which holds only in-frame ones; the method was immunoSEQ multiplex PCR. This table has 80,000 to 130,000 clones, 65% to 90% appearing once. The sequenced sample consisted of PBMCs. The source of these receptors is a woman younger than 35 in good health and CMV-seronegative. Each CDR3 is given with its conserved first and last residue. Fields, in order: D gene, J gene, clone size, V gene, CDR3 DNA, CDR3 protein. A D gene is named only where the DNA matches it firmly. Clone size is not always given. Where it is, it says once, few, many or a class for expanded clones.

>TRBD2|TRBJ2-1|NA|TRBV4-2
TGTGCCAGCAGCCAAGATCCTAGCGGGAGAGGGGCCAATGAGCAGTTCTTC
CASSQDPSGRGANEQFF
>TRBD1|TRBJ2-1|once|TRBV7-2
TGTGCCAGCAGCGCGCCGGGACAGGGTAGGCATGAGCAGTTCTTC
CASSAPGQGRHEQFF
>NA|TRBJ1-2|NA|TRBV5-1
TGCGCCAGCAGTCCCACCCAGGCTAACTATGGCTACACCTTC
CASSPTQANYGYTF
>NA|TRBJ2-7|NA|TRBV30
TGTGCCTGGGCTTCCCTCGACAGAGATTACGAGCAGTACTTC
CAWASLDRDYEQYF
>NA|TRBJ2-1|once|TRBV11-2
TGTGCCAGCAGCCCCGAGGGTTTAGCGCACAATGAGCAGTTCTTC
CASSPEGLAHNEQFF
>NA|TRBJ2-2|NA|TRBV18
TGTGCCAGCTCACCTAGCGGCGCGACCGGGGAGCTGTTTTTT
CASSPSGATGELFF
>TRBD2|TRBJ2-7|NA|TRBV5-1
TGCGCCAGCAGCTCCGGACTAGCGGGGGGGGACGAGCAGTACTTC
CASSSGLAGGDEQYF
>NA|TRBJ1-6|few|TRBV7-2
TGTGCCAGCAGCTCTACCAGGGAATTTTCACCCCTCCACTTT
CASSSTREFSPLHF
>TRBD2|TRBJ2-7|NA|TRBV4-2
TGTGCCAGCAGCCAATTTGGAAGCGGGAAAAGCTCCTACGAGCAGTACTTC
CASSQFGSGKSSYEQYF
>NA|TRBJ2-7|NA|TRBV11-2
TGTGCCAGCAGCTTAGATCTTTCCGAGCAGTACTTC
CASSLDLSEQYF
>TRBD1|TRBJ1-2|once|TRBV5-1
TGCGCCAGCAGCTTGGGACAGGGGAATGGCTACACCTTC
CASSLGQGNGYTF
>NA|TRBJ2-7|NA|TRBV28
TGTGCCAGCAGTGCCCTCGGGACTGACAGCTCCTACGAGCAGTACTTC
CASSALGTDSSYEQYF
>NA|TRBJ2-2|NA|TRBV7-6
TGTGCCTCTTCCCGACAAGACACCGGGGAGCTGTTTTTT
CASSRQDTGELFF
>TRBD1|TRBJ2-3|NA|TRBV4-3
TGCGCCAGCAGCCAAGAGCTTGGGACAGGGGATTCCACAGATACGCAGTATTTT
CASSQELGTGDSTDTQYF
>NA|TRBJ2-1|few|TRBV21-1
TGTGCCAGCAGCAAACGGGACAGGGTAGGGAATCATGAGCAGTTCTTC
CASSKRDRVGNHEQFF
>NA|TRBJ1-4|NA|TRBV7-2
TGTGCCAGCAGCTCGGGGTGGAGTAATGAAAAACTGTTTTTT
CASSSGWSNEKLFF